Only a few counts were recorded for the clone carrying this TCR beta chain. As yet, its antigen is unknown. These data belong to a study of T cells in Graves' hyperthyroidism and ophthalmopathy. Fresh 10 ml peripheral blood yielded PBMCs. Amplification yielded TCR beta CDR3 regions, with RNA transcripts as the source. Using the HTBI primer set, a first-round RT-PCR was run on the TCR CDR3. Using its own MiXCR run on the multiplex PCR reads, TCRdb lists one record per CDR3 protein. The sample lists fewer than 650,000 distinct CDR3 sequences, about 15% occurring once. Germline values: CDR1 GTSNPN, CDR2 SVGIG (reference sequence). The CDR3 covers 18 residues. The V end was cut by 7 bases, the J end by 6 bases, with 32 bases between. Whole-study findings and limits: A model using 13 V-J features told ophthalmopathy apart from stable hyperthyroidism.

The sequence was collected from a woman aged 40 to 55 with Graves' hyperthyroidism. The rearrangement links TRBV30 to TRBJ2-3; no definite D call. Input material: blood. CDR3 sequence reads: CAYQVTPSNNPAIDTQYF. In nucleotides, the CDR3 is TGTGCCTATCAAGTCACTCCCAGCAATAACCCCGCCATCGATACGCAGTATTTT.